The entry below describes one TCR beta chain. Ages ranged from about 18 to 89 years, with residence in about 23 US areas. Recovery meant two consecutive negative NP/OP PCR tests, professional clearance, or resolved symptoms. The data derive from a study of blood T cell repertoires in COVID-19. Across the study: Some COVID-19 samples were acute and others convalescent; all came from the United States, Italy and Spain. Nucleic acid was either cDNA or gDNA, and it came from T cells, B-cell-depleted T cells, or PBMCs.

Repertoires were generated with immunoSEQ multiplex PCR, while TCRdb's copy carries only in-frame clones and drops some. The table has more than 250,000 clones, around 87% seen once. Sequenced: PBMCs or T cells enriched from blood (not recorded which). The origin of this receptor is a woman in her thirties who had recovered from COVID-19.

The CDR3 sequence is CAWVPTGGTNEKLFF. The CDR3 bases are TGTGCCTGGGTACCTACAGGGGGAACTAATGAAAAACTGTTTTTT. This sequence joins TRBV30 and TRBJ1-4, with 8 bases lining up with TRBD1. After removal of 5 bases from V and 1 base from J, the junction contained 6 bases not matched to a gene. The length of the CDR3 is 15 residues. Germline CDR1 is GTSNPN and CDR2 is SVGIG (reference sequence).